One sample yielded the 21 T cell receptor beta chains listed below, sequenced in a study of blood T cells in healthy people across ages. Then a second PCR, running roughly 7 to 11 cycles, was carried out with a sample-barcoded 5' primer and a J-beta primer mix. One entry per CDR3 protein results from TCRdb running MiXCR on the 5' RACE reads. Of more than 800,000 distinct CDR3 sequences listed, 29% are singletons. Material: blood. The origin of the receptors is a woman older than 75 in good health.

This clonotype was seen ten or more times. The chain joins TRBV3-1 to TRBJ1-6, with D possibly matching TRBD1 (5 bases). The CDR3 consists of 14 residues. V dropped 9 bases and J dropped 10 bases, with 19 bases sitting between them. CDR1 is LGHDT, CDR2 YNNKEL, per germline (reference sequence). The CDR3 here is CASTRSGGRSPLHF. The DNA for the CDR3 is TGTGCCAGTACGAGATCGGGGGGGAGGTCACCCCTCCACTTT.

V and J are TRBV7-9 and TRBJ2-7; 7 bases align to TRBD1. The CDR3 has 14 amino acids. Per germline, CDR1 SEHNR and CDR2 FQNEAQ (reference sequence). The V segment lost 5 bases and the J segment 10 bases; nucleotides outside the gene matches: 14. The CDR3 protein is CASSAAGTEEAQYF. The CDR3 DNA reads TGTGCCAGCAGCGCCGCCGGGACAGAAGAGGCCCAGTACTTC.

Details on this clonotype: A much larger clone lies a single base off, so this may be a read error. The genes are TRBV6-2 or TRBV6-3 and TRBJ2-3, with D tentatively TRBD1 or TRBD2 (5 bases each). The CDR3 loop spans 15 amino acids. V was trimmed by 4 bases and J by 3 bases, leaving 14 bases between them. CDR1 MNHEY and CDR2 SVGEGT come from the germline V gene. This CDR3 is CASSSVAPGTDTQYF. The DNA of the CDR3 is TGTGCCAGCAGTTCCGTAGCGCCAGGGACAGATACGCAGTATTTT.

The sample holds many counts of this clonotype. This chain connects TRBV5-5 to TRBJ1-2; no clear D. CDR1 SGHKS and CDR2 YYEKEE come from the germline V gene (reference sequence). The CDR3 runs to 12 residues. V lost 7 bases and J lost 8, with 15 bases in between. The CDR3 sequence: CASSTSSWGYTF. The CDR3 region has the DNA TGTGCCAGCTCGACCTCCTCCTGGGGCTACACCTTC.

In this sample, this clonotype turned up a few times. This sequence joins TRBV7-2 and TRBJ2-7; D is ambiguous. The CDR3 is 15 residues long. In germline, CDR1 is SGHTA, CDR2 FQGNSA. Trimming took 5 bases from V and 2 from J, leaving 16 bases between them. The DNA of the CDR3 is TGTGCCAGCAGCGTACAGCCTCAGATTACCTACGAGCAGTACTTC. Amino acid sequence: CASSVQPQITYEQYF.

This clonotype showed up many times. The chain links TRBV4-3 to TRBJ1-2; the match to TRBD1 covers 8 bases. With V trimmed by 6 bases and J by 4 bases, 10 bases remained unmatched. There are 15 residues in the CDR3. Germline lookup yields CDR1 LGHNA and CDR2 YSLEER. The CDR3 coding sequence is TGCGCCAGCAGAAAAGACCGGGACAGGACCTATGGCTACACCTTC. This codes for CASRKDRDRTYGYTF.

The gene calls are TRBV11-3 and TRBJ2-3; a possible D gene is TRBD2 (6 bases). CDR3 length: 17 amino acids. Trimming left V 1 base short and J 0 bases short, with 14 bases between. Looked up from germline, CDR1 is SGHNT and CDR2 is YENEEA. CDR3 protein: CASSLVLGGSSTDTQYF. The CDR3, as DNA: TGTGCCAGCAGCTTAGTACTTGGGGGGTCTAGCACAGATACGCAGTATTTT.

For this clonotype: Because it lacks the conserved phenylalanine or tryptophan at the end, this CDR3 is likely a read error. CDR3 residues: CSARDGTGRADTQYS. CDR3 sequence (DNA): TGCAGTGCTAGAGACGGGACAGGGAGGGCGGATACGCAGTATTCT. The V call is TRBV20-1, the J call TRBJ2-3, with TRBD1 matching 9 bases. With V trimmed by 0 bases and J by 6 bases, 7 bases remained unmatched. This CDR3 spans 15 amino acids. Germline loops: CDR1 DFQATT, CDR2 SNEGSKA (reference sequence).

Comment on this clonotype: One base away lies a much larger clone, so this may be a sequencing read error. The V call is TRBV9, the J call TRBJ2-5; 7 bases are shared with TRBD1. V lost 4 bases and J lost 7; bases outside the gene matches: 10. The CDR3 contains 14 residues. CDR1 is SGDLS and CDR2 is YYNGEE in the germline V gene. This CDR3 is CASSLMTGLGTQYF. In nucleotides, the CDR3 is TGTGCCAGCAGCCTTATGACAGGGCTCGGGACCCAGTACTTC.

The V and J genes are TRBV27 and TRBJ1-1; no definite D call. Germline V CDR1 and CDR2: MNHEY, SMNVEV (reference sequence). The CDR3 is 15 amino acids. V lost 4 bases and J 2 bases, leaving 14 bases between the germline ends. The CDR3 spells CASSSLPDGNTEAFF. The CDR3 DNA is TGTGCCAGCAGTTCACTACCTGACGGCAACACTGAAGCTTTCTTT.

On this clonotype itself: This may come from a read error, since a much larger clone is one base off. The chain joins TRBV5-1 to TRBJ2-1; 10 positions agree with TRBD2. V gave up 1 base and J gave up 9 bases; unmatched junction bases: 7. Germline CDR1 is SGHRS and CDR2 is YFSETQ. CDR3 size: 15 residues. The CDR3 loop is CASSLRAGGQGEQFF. The DNA of the CDR3 is TGCGCCAGCAGCTTGCGAGCGGGGGGGCAAGGTGAGCAGTTCTTC.

This clonotype was counted many times. J is TRBJ2-7 and V is TRBV20-1; tentatively, D is TRBD1 (5 bases). Germline V lookup: CDR1 DFQATT, CDR2 SNEGSKA (reference sequence). The CDR3 runs 12 residues. The V end was cut by 6 bases, the J end by 3 bases, with 12 bases between. Written as DNA, the CDR3 is TGCAGTGCACGACAGTTTAACTACGAGCAGTACTTC. This gives the protein CSARQFNYEQYF.

Points on this clonotype: This may be a read error: a much more frequent sequence differs by one nucleotide. The rearrangement links TRBV10-2 to TRBJ1-6; 8 positions agree with TRBD1. The V gene's germline CDR1 is WSHSY and CDR2 SAAADI. The CDR3 has 14 residues. The CDR3 loop is CASTQGAYNSPPHF. CDR3 coding DNA: TGCGCCAGCACTCAGGGGGCATATAATTCACCCCCCCACTTT.

This clonotype was detected only a few times. The chain couples TRBV18 to TRBJ1-2; D may be TRBD1 (6 bases). V was shortened by 5 bases and J by 8 bases, with 15 bases between the two germline ends. CDR3 size: 13 residues. Per the germline V gene, CDR1 is KGHSH and CDR2 is LQKENI. CDR3 nucleotides: TGTGCCAGCTCAAGACAGGATACGGGGGGCTACACCTTC. Encoded protein: CASSRQDTGGYTF.

This clonotype was counted between two and nine times. V is TRBV6-6 and J is TRBJ1-5; TRBD1 matches 7 bases. The CDR3 covers 17 residues. Trimming cost V 7 bases and J 0 bases; bases outside gene matches: 12. CDR1 MNHNY and CDR2 SVGAGI come from the germline V gene (reference sequence). The CDR3 is CASTDRERTYSNQPQHF. The CDR3 DNA is TGTGCCAGCACCGACAGGGAGAGGACATATAGCAATCAGCCCCAGCATTTT.

Only a few counts were recorded for this clonotype. The chain couples TRBV18 to TRBJ1-2; 9 bases line up with TRBD1. Trimming at V came to 3 bases and at J to 2 bases, leaving 4 bases not matched to a gene. Germline CDR1 is KGHSH and CDR2 is LQKENI. This CDR3 has 15 residues. The chain's CDR3 is CASSPWTGVNYGYTF. The CDR3 DNA follows: TGTGCCAGCTCACCGTGGACAGGGGTAAACTATGGCTACACCTTC.

Details on this clonotype: Mismatch with germline at one junction end may stem from a read error. The V and J genes are TRBV7-8 and TRBJ1-1; D is ambiguous. This CDR3 has 17 amino acids. Germline loops: CDR1 SGHVS, CDR2 FQNEAQ. The CDR3 here is CANSLAPGSRWDTEAFF. DNA of the CDR3: TGTGCCAACAGCTTAGCGCCAGGAAGTCGGTGGGACACTGAAGCTTTCTTT.

This clonotype was recorded many times. The chain recombines TRBV7-2 with TRBJ1-2; D not certain. Looked up from germline, CDR1 is SGHTA and CDR2 is FQGNSA. There are 13 residues in the CDR3. Trimming cost V 0 bases and J 8 bases, with 10 bases left between them. The CDR3 sequence is CASSLARSEGYTF. CDR3 coding DNA: TGTGCCAGCAGCTTAGCCAGGTCGGAGGGCTACACCTTC.

This clonotype occurred a few times. The junction shows a germline mismatch at one end, possibly a read error. The chain uses TRBV12-3 or TRBV12-4 and TRBJ2-7, with TRBD2 matching 7 bases. The CDR3 runs 15 residues. The CDR3 sequence is CAGSFRKRGSYEQYF. CDR3 in DNA: TGTGCCGGCAGTTTCAGGAAGCGGGGCTCCTACGAGCAGTACTTC.

This sequence joins TRBV3-1 and TRBJ1-2, with D possibly TRBD1 on 6 matching bases. The V and J ends lost 4 bases and 7 bases respectively, with 19 bases between them. Germline V gene lookup returns CDR1 LGHDT and CDR2 YNNKEL (reference sequence). The CDR3 extends over 15 amino acids. CDR3 amino acids: CASSPPGGGVSGYTF. The CDR3, as DNA: TGTGCCAGCAGCCCACCGGGGGGCGGGGTCTCTGGCTACACCTTC.

In this sample, this clonotype turned up many times. The chain is built from TRBV20-1 and TRBJ2-1; D unresolved. The CDR3 runs 11 residues. V was clipped by 3 bases and J by 5 bases, with 5 bases between them. The germline gives CDR1 DFQATT, CDR2 SNEGSKA (reference sequence). The CDR3 loop reads CSASGHNEQFF. The CDR3 DNA follows: TGCAGTGCTAGCGGCCACAATGAGCAGTTCTTC.